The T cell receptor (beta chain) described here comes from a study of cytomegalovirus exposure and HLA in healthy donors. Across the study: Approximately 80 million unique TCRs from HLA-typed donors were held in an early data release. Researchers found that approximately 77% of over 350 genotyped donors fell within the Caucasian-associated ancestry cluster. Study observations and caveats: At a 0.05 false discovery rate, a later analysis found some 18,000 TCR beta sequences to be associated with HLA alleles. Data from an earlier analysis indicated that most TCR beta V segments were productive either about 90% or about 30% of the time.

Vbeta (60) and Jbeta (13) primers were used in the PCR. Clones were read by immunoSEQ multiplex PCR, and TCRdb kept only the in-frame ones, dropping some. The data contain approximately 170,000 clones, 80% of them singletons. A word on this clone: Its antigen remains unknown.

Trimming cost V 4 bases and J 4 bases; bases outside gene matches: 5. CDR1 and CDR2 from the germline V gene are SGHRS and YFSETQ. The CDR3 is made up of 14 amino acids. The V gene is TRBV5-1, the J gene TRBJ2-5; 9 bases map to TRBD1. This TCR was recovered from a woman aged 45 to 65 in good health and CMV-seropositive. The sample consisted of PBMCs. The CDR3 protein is CASSGGTGRETQYF. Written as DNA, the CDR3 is TGCGCCAGCAGCGGGGGGACAGGGCGAGAGACCCAGTACTTC.